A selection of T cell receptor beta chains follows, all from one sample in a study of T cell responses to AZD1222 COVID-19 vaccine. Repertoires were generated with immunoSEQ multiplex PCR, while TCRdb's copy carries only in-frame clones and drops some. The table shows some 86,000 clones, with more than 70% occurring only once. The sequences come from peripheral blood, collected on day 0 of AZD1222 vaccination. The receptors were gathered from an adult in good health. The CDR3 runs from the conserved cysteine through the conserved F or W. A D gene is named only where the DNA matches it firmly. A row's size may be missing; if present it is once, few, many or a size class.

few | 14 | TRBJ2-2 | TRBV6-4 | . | CASSDKGGTGELFF | TGTGCCAGCAGTGACAAGGGGGGCACCGGGGAGCTGTTTTTT
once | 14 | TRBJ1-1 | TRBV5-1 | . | CASSLVGGNTEAFF | TGCGCCAGCAGCTTGGTAGGGGGGAACACTGAAGCTTTCTTT
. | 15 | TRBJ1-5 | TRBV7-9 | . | CASSLEGTSNQPQHF | TGTGCCAGCAGCTTAGAAGGGACGAGCAATCAGCCCCAGCATTTT
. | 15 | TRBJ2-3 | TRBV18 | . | CASYSTRLDTDTQYF | TGTGCCAGCTACTCGACTAGACTCGACACAGATACGCAGTATTTT
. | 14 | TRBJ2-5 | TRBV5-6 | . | CASSSRTGQETQYF | TGTGCCAGCAGCAGCCGGACCGGCCAAGAGACCCAGTACTTC
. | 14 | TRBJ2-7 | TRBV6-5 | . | CASSYSDASYEQYF | TGTGCCAGCAGTTACTCGGACGCCTCCTACGAGCAGTACTTC
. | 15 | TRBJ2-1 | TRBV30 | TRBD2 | CAWGGLAGAINEQFF | TGTGCCTGGGGAGGACTAGCGGGGGCCATCAATGAGCAGTTCTTC
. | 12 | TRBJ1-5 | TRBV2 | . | CATATGSQPQHF | TGTGCCACGGCGACAGGTTCCCAGCCCCAGCATTTT
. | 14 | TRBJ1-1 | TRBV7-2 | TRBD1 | CASKRTGTHTEAFF | TGTGCCAGCAAAAGGACAGGGACCCACACTGAAGCTTTCTTT
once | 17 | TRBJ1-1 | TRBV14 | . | CASSLMSGRLTGTEAFF | TGTGCCAGCAGCCTTATGTCGGGACGTCTAACGGGTACTGAAGCTTTCTTT
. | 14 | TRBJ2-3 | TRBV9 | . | CASSVESPWDTQYF | TGTGCCAGCAGCGTAGAATCCCCGTGGGATACGCAGTATTTT
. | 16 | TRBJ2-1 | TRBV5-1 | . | CASSLGGGGSYNEQFF | TGCGCCAGCAGCTTGGGGGGCGGCGGCTCCTACAATGAGCAGTTCTTC
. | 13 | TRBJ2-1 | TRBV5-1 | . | CASSEGPTLEQFF | TGCGCCAGCAGCGAGGGACCCACCCTCGAGCAGTTCTTC
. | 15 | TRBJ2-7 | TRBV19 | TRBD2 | CASSIGTSGRYEQYF | TGTGCCAGTAGTATCGGGACTAGCGGGAGATACGAGCAGTACTTC
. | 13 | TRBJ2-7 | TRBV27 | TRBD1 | CASRKTGGNEQYF | TGTGCCAGCAGAAAGACAGGGGGTAACGAGCAGTACTTC
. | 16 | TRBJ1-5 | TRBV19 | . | CASSISSGQGNQPQHF | TGTGCCAGTAGTATCTCGTCGGGACAAGGAAATCAGCCCCAGCATTTT
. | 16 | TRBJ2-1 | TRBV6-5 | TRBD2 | CASSYSQRGSYNEQFF | TGTGCCAGCAGTTACTCCCAGCGGGGCTCCTACAATGAGCAGTTCTTC
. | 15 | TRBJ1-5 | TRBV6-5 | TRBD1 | CASRATGSGNQPQHF | TGTGCCAGCAGAGCGACAGGGAGCGGAAATCAGCCCCAGCATTTT
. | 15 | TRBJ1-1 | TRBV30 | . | CAWSPTGTLNTEAFF | TGTGCCTGGAGTCCGACAGGCACCTTGAACACTGAAGCTTTCTTT
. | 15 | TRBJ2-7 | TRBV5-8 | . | CASNNPSAGIYEQYF | TGTGCCAGCAATAACCCCAGTGCGGGGATCTACGAGCAGTACTTC
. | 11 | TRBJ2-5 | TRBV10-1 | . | CALGRKETQYF | TGCGCCTTGGGGAGAAAGGAGACCCAGTACTTC
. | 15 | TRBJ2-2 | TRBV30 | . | CAWSLLGLRTGELFF | TGTGCCTGGAGTCTACTGGGACTTCGCACCGGGGAGCTGTTTTTT
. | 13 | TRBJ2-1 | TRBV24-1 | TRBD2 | CATSAGGPYEQFF | TGTGCCACCAGTGCGGGAGGGCCCTATGAGCAGTTCTTC
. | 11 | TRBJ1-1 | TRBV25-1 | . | CASRETGEAFF | TGTGCCAGCAGAGAAACAGGAGAAGCTTTCTTT